This section outlines one T cell receptor beta chain sequence together with its context. CDR3 length: 11 residues. V dropped 5 bases and J dropped 10; count of bases not matched to a gene: 0. CDR1 and CDR2 from the germline V gene are MDHEN and SYDVKM. Some clones are missing from TCRdb's copy, which holds only in-frame ones; the method was immunoSEQ multiplex PCR. The sample has approximately 90,000 clones; around 94% are singletons. The data originate from a study of T cell changes during pregnancy in multiple sclerosis. The V gene is TRBV28, the J gene TRBJ2-1, with TRBD2 identical over 9 bases. The sequence was collected from a female donor with multiple sclerosis, enrolled in a pregnancy study. This material consisted of peripheral blood, taken in the third trimester of pregnancy. The DNA of the CDR3 is TGTGCCAGCAGTACTAGCGGGGAGCAGTTCTTC. It yields the protein CASSTSGEQFF.